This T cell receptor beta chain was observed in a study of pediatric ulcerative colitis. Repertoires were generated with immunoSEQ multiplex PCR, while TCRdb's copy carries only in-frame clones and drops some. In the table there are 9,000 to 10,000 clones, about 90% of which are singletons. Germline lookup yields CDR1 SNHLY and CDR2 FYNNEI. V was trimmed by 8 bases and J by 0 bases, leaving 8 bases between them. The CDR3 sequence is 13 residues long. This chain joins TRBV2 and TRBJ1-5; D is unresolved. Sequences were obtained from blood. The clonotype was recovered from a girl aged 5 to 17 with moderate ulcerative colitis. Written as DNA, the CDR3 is TGTGCCAGCGAAGGAGGTAGCAATCAGCCCCAGCATTTT. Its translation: CASEGGSNQPQHF.